This T cell receptor beta chain was captured in a study of persistence of HIV-infected CD4 T cells. Turning to the study itself: Blood samples, up to 180 mL, came from multiple time points, except two leukapheresis donors sampled once. General study points: Degenerate expanded CDR3beta sequences were enriched among CMV- and Gag-responding cells.

The CDR3 extends over 14 amino acids. Germline V gene data show CDR1 as GTSNPN and CDR2 as SVGIG (reference sequence). V was pared by 0 bases and J by 10 bases, with 8 bases of the junction left unmatched. On this clone itself: The antigen remains unidentified.

The stimulus was lysate of CMV-infected fibroblasts, approximately 9.6 ug/mL. Sorting selected CD4+ T cells upregulating both CD40 ligand and CD69. For at least 4 years, plasma HIV-1 RNA was undetectable (<50 copies/mL). The immunoSEQ assay was version 4, run in survey mode. TCRdb's table, derived via immunoSEQ multiplex PCR, lists solely in-frame clones and lacks some. Of roughly 5,300 clones detected, 64% appear once; the ten largest clones hold about 40%. The chain has TRBV30 and TRBJ1-4; 7 nucleotides line up with TRBD1. The specimen was CD4+ T cells sorted from PBMCs after roughly 20-hour stimulation, collected from a patient who received antiretroviral therapy. This sequence was found in an adult man with HIV who was CMV-seropositive. CDR3 DNA sequence: TGTGCCTGGAGTGTGATAGGGGGCGGAGGAAAACTGTTTTTT. Its protein product is CAWSVIGGGGKLFF.